This T cell receptor (beta chain) was sequenced for a study of blood T cells in healthy people across ages. Using a J-beta primer mix together with a sample-barcoded 5' primer, a second PCR was run for roughly 6 to 12 cycles. Every individual sample yielded 2.5 million or more paired-end reads (each containing CDR3). TCRdb used MiXCR to reprocess the 5' RACE reads, holding one entry per CDR3 protein. The sample holds around 1,100,000 distinct CDR3 sequences; around two fifths are singletons and the top ten take approximately 14%. The draw of peripheral blood yielded around 10 milliliters from each donor. The sequence derives from a young man in good health. Sequenced material: blood.

CDR3 amino acids: CASSLNLPVGIQYF. The DNA of the CDR3 is TGTGCCAGCAGCTTGAACCTGCCTGTGGGCATTCAGTACTTC. The V gene is TRBV7-2, the J gene TRBJ2-4; D gene unclear. The CDR3 totals 14 residues. Looked up from germline, CDR1 is SGHTA and CDR2 is FQGNSA. V was cut by 3 bases and J by 9 bases, with 15 bases left in between. Combining the CDR3 with reference TRBV7-2 and TRBJ2-4 gives the whole variable domain GAGVSQSPSNKVTEKGKDVELRCDPISGHTALYWYRQSLGQGLEFLIYFQGNSAPDKSGLPSDRFSAERTGGSVSTLTIQRTQQEDSAVYLCASSLNLPVGIQYFGAGTRLSVL.